The 5 T cell receptor beta chains reported below all come from one sample, sequenced in a study of blood T cell repertoires in COVID-19. Only in-frame clones appear in the TCRdb table, and some are missing; sequencing was by immunoSEQ multiplex PCR. The table lists about 190,000 clones, about nine tenths of them singletons. Sequences were obtained from peripheral blood. The receptor set was obtained from a man aged 25-45 years with acute or convalescent COVID-19.

This chain links TRBV20-1 with TRBJ1-2; D may be TRBD1 (5 bases). Germline lookup yields CDR1 DFQATT and CDR2 SNEGSKA (reference sequence). The CDR3 is made up of 12 amino acids. Between the trimmed V and J ends, which lost 3 bases and 8 bases, there was a span of 13 bases. The CDR3 loop reads CSASLGGMGYTF. The CDR3 DNA reads TGCAGTGCTAGTTTGGGGGGAATGGGCTACACCTTC.

V gene TRBV7-6 combines with J gene TRBJ1-5, with 7 bases identical to TRBD1. V gave up 5 bases and J gave up 5 bases; unmatched junction bases: 9. The CDR3 runs 15 residues. Germline values: CDR1 SGHVS, CDR2 FNYEAQ. The CDR3 protein is CASSQRQGWDQPQHF. CDR3 in DNA: TGTGCCAGCAGCCAGCGACAGGGTTGGGATCAGCCCCAGCATTTT.

As DNA, the CDR3 is TGCGCCAGTCGGACTAGCGGGGGAAGCACAGATACGCAGTATTTT. This gives the protein CASRTSGGSTDTQYF. This rearrangement joins TRBV5-1 to TRBJ2-3; 13 bases line up with TRBD2. Germline assignment: CDR1 SGHRS and CDR2 YFSETQ. After removal of 8 bases from V and 0 bases from J, the junction contained 3 bases not matched to a gene. The CDR3 is made up of 15 amino acids.

The V gene is TRBV7-2, the J gene TRBJ1-3; TRBD1 is a possible D gene (5 bases). Germline V CDR1 and CDR2: SGHTA, FQGNSA. Trimming shortened V by 3 bases and J by 2 bases, and 8 bases separated the two germline ends. This CDR3 comprises 14 residues. This CDR3 reads CASSLDTPGNTIYF. The CDR3 coding sequence is TGTGCCAGCAGCTTGGACACCCCTGGAAACACCATATATTTT.

This clone showed up just a few times. The chain joins TRBV18 to TRBJ2-7, with 8 bases aligning to TRBD2. V dropped 6 bases and J dropped 6; count of bases not matched to a gene: 25. The CDR3 extends over 19 amino acids. Germline loops: CDR1 KGHSH, CDR2 LQKENI. CDR3 in DNA: TGTGCCAGCTCCATAAACGGGGGAGCGGGAGCGTCCATTTTAAGCGAGCAGTACTTC. It is translated as CASSINGGAGASILSEQYF.